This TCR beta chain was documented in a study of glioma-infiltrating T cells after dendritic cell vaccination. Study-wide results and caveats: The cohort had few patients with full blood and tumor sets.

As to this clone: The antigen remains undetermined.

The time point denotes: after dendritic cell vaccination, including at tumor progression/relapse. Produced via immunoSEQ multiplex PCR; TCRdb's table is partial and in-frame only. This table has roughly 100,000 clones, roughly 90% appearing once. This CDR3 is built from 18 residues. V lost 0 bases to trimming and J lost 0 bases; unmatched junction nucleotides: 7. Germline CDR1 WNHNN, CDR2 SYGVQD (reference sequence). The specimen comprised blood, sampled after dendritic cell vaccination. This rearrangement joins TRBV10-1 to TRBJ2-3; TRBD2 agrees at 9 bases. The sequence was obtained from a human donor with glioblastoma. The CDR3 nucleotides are TGCGCCAGCAGTGAGTCGGTCGGCGGGGGGGCGAGCACAGATACGCAGTATTTT. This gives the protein CASSESVGGGASTDTQYF.